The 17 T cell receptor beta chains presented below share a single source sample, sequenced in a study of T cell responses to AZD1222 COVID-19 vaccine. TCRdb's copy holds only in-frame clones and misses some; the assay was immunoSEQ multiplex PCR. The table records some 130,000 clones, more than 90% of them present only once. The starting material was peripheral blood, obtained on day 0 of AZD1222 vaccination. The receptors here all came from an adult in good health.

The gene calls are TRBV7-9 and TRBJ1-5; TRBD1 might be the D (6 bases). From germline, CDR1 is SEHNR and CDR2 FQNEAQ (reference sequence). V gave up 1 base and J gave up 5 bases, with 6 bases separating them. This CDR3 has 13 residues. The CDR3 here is CASSLGGHQPQHF. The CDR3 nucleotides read TGTGCCAGCAGCTTAGGGGGGCATCAGCCCCAGCATTTT.

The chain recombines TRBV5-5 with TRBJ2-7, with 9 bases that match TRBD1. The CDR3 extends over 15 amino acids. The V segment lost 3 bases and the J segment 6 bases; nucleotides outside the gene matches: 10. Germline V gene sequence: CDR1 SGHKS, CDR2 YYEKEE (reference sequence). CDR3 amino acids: CASSSSGTGPSEQYF. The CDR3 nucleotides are TGTGCCAGCAGCTCATCCGGGACAGGGCCCAGCGAGCAGTACTTC. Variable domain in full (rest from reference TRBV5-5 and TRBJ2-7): DAGVTQSPTHLIKTRGQQVTLRCSPISGHKSVSWYQQVLGQGPQFIFQYYEKEERGRGNFPDRFSARQFPNYSSELNVNALLLGDSALYLCASSSSGTGPSEQYFGPGTRLTVT.

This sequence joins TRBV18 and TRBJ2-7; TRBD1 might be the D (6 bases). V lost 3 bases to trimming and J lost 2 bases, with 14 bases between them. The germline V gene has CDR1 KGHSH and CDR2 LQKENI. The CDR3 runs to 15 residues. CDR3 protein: CASSPATGLAYEQYF. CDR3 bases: TGTGCCAGCTCACCGGCAACAGGGTTAGCCTACGAGCAGTACTTC.

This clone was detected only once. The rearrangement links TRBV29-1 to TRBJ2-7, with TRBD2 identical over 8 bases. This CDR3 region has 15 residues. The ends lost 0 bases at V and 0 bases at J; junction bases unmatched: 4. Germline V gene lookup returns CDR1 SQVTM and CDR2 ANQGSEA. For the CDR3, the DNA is TGCAGCGTTGAAGAGTCTAGCGGGCACTCCTACGAGCAGTACTTC. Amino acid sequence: CSVEESSGHSYEQYF.

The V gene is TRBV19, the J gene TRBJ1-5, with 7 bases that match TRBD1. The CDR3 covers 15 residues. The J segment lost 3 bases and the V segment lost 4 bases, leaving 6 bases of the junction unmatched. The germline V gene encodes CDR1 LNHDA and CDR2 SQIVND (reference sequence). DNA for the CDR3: TGTGCCAGTAGTACCACGGACAGGAACAATCAGCCCCAGCATTTT. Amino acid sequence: CASSTTDRNNQPQHF. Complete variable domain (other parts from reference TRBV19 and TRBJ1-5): DGGITQSPKYLFRKEGQNVTLSCEQNLNHDAMYWYRQDPGQGLRLIYYSQIVNDFQKGDIAEGYSVSREKKESFPLTVTSAQKNPTAFYLCASSTTDRNNQPQHFGDGTRLSIL.

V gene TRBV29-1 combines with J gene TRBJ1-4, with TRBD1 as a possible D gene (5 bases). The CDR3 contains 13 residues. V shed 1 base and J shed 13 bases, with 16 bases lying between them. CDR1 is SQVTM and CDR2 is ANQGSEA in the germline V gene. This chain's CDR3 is CSVEVALQGGLFF. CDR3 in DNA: TGCAGCGTTGAAGTCGCACTGCAGGGAGGACTGTTTTTT.

DNA of the CDR3: TGCGCCAGCAGCTTGGCCTTGGAACGGCAGGGGCGTTCTGGGGCCAACGTCCTGACTTTC. Translating gives CASSLALERQGRSGANVLTF. This rearrangement joins TRBV5-1 to TRBJ2-6; D perhaps matches TRBD1 (6 bases). Germline V gene sequence: CDR1 SGHRS, CDR2 YFSETQ. The CDR3 is made up of 20 amino acids. The germline V and J ends were trimmed by 0 bases and 1 base, with 20 bases remaining between them.

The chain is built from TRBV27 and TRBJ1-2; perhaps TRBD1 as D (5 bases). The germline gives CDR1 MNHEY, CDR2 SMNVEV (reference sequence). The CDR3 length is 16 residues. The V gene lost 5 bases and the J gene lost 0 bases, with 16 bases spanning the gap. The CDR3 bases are TGTGCCAGCAGTAGGCAGGGAGTTTCCGCTAACTATGGCTACACCTTC. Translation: CASSRQGVSANYGYTF.

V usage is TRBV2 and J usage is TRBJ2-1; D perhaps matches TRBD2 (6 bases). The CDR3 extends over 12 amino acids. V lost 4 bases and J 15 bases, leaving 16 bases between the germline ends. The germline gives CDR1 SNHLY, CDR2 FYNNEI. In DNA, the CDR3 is TGTGCCAGCAGTGCGGAGCGGAGGGCGGGGTTCTTC. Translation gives CASSAERRAGFF.

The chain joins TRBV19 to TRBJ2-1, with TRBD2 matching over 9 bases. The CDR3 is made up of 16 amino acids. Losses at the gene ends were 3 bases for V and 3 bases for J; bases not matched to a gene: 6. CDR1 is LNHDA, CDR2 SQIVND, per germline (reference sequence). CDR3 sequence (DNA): TGTGCCAGTAGTATTAGCTTAGCGGGGGTCTACAATGAGCAGTTCTTC. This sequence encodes CASSISLAGVYNEQFF.

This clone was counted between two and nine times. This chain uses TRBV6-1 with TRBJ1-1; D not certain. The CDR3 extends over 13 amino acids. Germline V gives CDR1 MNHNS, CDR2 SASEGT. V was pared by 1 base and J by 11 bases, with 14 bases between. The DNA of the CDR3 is TGTGCCAGCAGTGAAGGTTCACTGATGTGGGCTTTCTTT. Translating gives CASSEGSLMWAFF.

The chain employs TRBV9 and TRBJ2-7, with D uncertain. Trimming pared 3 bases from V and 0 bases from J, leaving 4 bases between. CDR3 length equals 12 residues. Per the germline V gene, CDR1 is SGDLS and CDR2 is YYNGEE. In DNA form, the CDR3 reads TGTGCCAGCAGCGGGAACTCCTACGAGCAGTACTTC. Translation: CASSGNSYEQYF.

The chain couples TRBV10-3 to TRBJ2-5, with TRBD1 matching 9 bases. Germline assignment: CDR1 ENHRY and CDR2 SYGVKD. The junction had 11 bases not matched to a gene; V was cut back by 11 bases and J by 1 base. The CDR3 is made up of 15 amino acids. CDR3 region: CASTLGQGSQETQYF. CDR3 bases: TGTGCCTCAACCCTTGGACAGGGGAGCCAAGAGACCCAGTACTTC.

The CDR3 loop is CASSYRWTGRGETQYF. The CDR3 DNA reads TGTGCCAGCAGTTACCGGTGGACAGGTCGAGGCGAGACCCAGTACTTC. The V call is TRBV6-5, the J call TRBJ2-5, with 7 positions matching TRBD1. CDR3 size: 16 residues. Germline loops: CDR1 MNHEY, CDR2 SVGAGI. V lost 2 bases to trimming and J lost 5 bases; unmatched junction nucleotides: 11.

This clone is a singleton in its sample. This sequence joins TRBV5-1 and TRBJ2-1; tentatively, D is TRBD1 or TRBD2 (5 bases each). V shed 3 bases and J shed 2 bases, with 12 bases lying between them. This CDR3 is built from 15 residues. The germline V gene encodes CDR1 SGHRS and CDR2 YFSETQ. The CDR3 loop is CASSSSGAPYNEQFF. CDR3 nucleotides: TGCGCCAGCAGCTCCTCCGGGGCCCCCTACAATGAGCAGTTCTTC. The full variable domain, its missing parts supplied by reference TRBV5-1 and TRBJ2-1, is KAGVTQTPRYLIKTRGQQVTLSCSPISGHRSVSWYQQTPGQGLQFLFEYFSETQRNKGNFPGRFSGRQFSNSRSEMNVSTLELGDSALYLCASSSSGAPYNEQFFGPGTRLTVL.

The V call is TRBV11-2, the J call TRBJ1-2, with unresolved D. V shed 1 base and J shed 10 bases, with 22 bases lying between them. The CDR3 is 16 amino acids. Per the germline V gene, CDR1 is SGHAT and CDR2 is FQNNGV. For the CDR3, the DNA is TGTGCCAGCAGCTTAGGGGCAGCTCCCCGCGGGCTAGACTACACCTTC. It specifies CASSLGAAPRGLDYTF.

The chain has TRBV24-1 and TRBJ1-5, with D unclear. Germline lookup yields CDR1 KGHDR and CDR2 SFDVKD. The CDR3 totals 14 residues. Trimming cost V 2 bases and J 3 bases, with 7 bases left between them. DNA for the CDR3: TGTGCCACCAGTGATTCCGGACTCAATCAGCCCCAGCATTTT. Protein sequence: CATSDSGLNQPQHF.